Sequencing of this TCR beta chain was carried out in a study of T cells in Graves' hyperthyroidism and ophthalmopathy. Clinical Activity Scores of at least 3, NOSPECS grades of at least 4 and durations under 3 months characterized ophthalmopathy patients. The CDR3 is made up of 15 amino acids. The germline V and J ends were trimmed by 2 bases and 2 bases, with 12 bases remaining between them. The V gene's germline CDR1 is WSHSY and CDR2 SAAADI. This clonotype was recorded a few times. Researchers amplified the TCR beta CDR3 regions from RNA transcripts. The HTBI set primed first-round TCR CDR3 RT-PCR. From the multiplex PCR reads, TCRdb called clonotypes with MiXCR, one entry per CDR3 protein. The table has around 600,000 distinct CDR3 sequences, about 14% seen once; the top ten hold 12%.

The origin of this receptor is a woman aged 45 to 65 with Graves' ophthalmopathy. Source material: blood. The V gene is TRBV10-2, the J gene TRBJ1-1; no firm D call. The CDR3 protein is CASSEGPRENTEAFF. CDR3 nucleotide sequence: TGCGCCAGCAGTGAGGGGCCCCGGGAAAACACTGAAGCTTTCTTT.